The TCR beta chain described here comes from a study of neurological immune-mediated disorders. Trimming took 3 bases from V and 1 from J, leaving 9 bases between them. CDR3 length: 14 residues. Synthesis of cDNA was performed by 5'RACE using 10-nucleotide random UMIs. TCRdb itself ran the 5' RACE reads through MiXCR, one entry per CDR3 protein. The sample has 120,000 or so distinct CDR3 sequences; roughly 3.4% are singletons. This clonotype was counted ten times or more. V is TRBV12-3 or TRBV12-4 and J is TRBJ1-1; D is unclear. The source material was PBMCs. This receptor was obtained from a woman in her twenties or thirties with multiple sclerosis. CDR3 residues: CASSFVTPNTEAFF. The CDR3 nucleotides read TGTGCCAGCAGTTTCGTGACACCGAACACTGAAGCTTTCTTT.